This entry lists 24 T cell receptor beta chains sequenced from one sample in a study of PD-1 blockade in mismatch repair-deficient tumors (dated by TCRdb to about 2017). Libraries were prepared through the immunoSEQ multiplex PCR assay. As stored in TCRdb, this immuneACCESS dataset retains in-frame rearrangements with V and J assigned. A fraction of the clones does not appear; measured against another copy, unresolved V genes explain less than half of the discrepancy, and the remainder lacks a known reason. The sample table lists some 16,000 clones, approximately 84% of them with a count of one. Of the sample, approximately 11% falls within the top ten clones. These receptors have no identified antigens. The sample's time point label, in plain terms: 10-day in vitro stimulation with candidate neoantigen peptide 5. This sample comprised cells cultured in vitro, obtained from a patient treated with pembrolizumab. These receptors were obtained from an adult with mismatch repair-deficient cancer.

The V and J genes are TRBV27 and TRBJ1-2; D call uncertain. CDR3 length: 13 residues. V dropped 1 base and J dropped 3 bases, with 6 bases sitting between them. From germline, CDR1 is MNHEY and CDR2 SMNVEV (reference sequence). The CDR3, as DNA: TGTGCCAGCAGTTTATACAGACACTATGGCTACACCTTC. Protein product: CASSLYRHYGYTF.

This chain links TRBV5-4 with TRBJ2-7, with 12 bases lining up with TRBD2. V gave up 2 bases and J gave up 6 bases; unmatched junction bases: 6. The germline gives CDR1 SGHNT, CDR2 YYREEE (reference sequence). The CDR3 loop spans 15 amino acids. The CDR3 DNA reads TGTGCCAGCAGCTTCAGGGGACTAGCGGGCCGCGAGCAGTACTTC. Its protein product is CASSFRGLAGREQYF. Supplemented by reference TRBV5-4 and TRBJ2-7, the full variable domain reads ETGVTQSPTHLIKTRGQQVTLRCSSQSGHNTVSWYQQALGQGPQFIFQYYREEENGRGNFPPRFSGLQFPNYSSELNVNALELDDSALYLCASSFRGLAGREQYFGPGTRLTVT.

This clone has a single count. The chain couples TRBV5-4 to TRBJ2-1; no clear D. The CDR3 is 11 residues long. The germline V and J ends were trimmed by 4 bases and 5 bases, with 4 bases remaining between them. CDR1 SGHNT and CDR2 YYREEE come from the germline V gene (reference sequence). This CDR3 reads CASSGDNEQFF. CDR3 DNA sequence: TGTGCCAGCAGCGGCGACAATGAGCAGTTCTTC.

J is TRBJ2-1 and V is TRBV2; TRBD1 might be the D (6 bases). With 3 bases removed from V and 5 bases from J, the gap between germline ends came to 8 bases. CDR1 and CDR2 (germline): SNHLY, FYNNEI. The CDR3 spans 13 residues. The CDR3 spells CASSEDSHNEQFF. CDR3 DNA sequence: TGTGCCAGCAGTGAGGACAGCCACAATGAGCAGTTCTTC.

The chain employs TRBV28 and TRBJ2-7; D remains ambiguous. Germline CDR1 is MDHEN and CDR2 is SYDVKM. Deletions cut 3 bases from V and 1 base from J, with 10 bases between. The CDR3 has 14 amino acids. CDR3: CASSFIGRSYEQYF. The CDR3 DNA reads TGTGCCAGCAGTTTTATCGGCCGTTCCTACGAGCAGTACTTC. The full variable domain, rest sourced from reference TRBV28 and TRBJ2-7, is DVKVTQSSRYLVKRTGEKVFLECVQDMDHENMFWYRQDPGLGLRLIYFSYDVKMKEKGDIPEGYSVSREKKERFSLILESASTNQTSMYLCASSFIGRSYEQYFGPGTRLTVT.

The chain has TRBV5-1 and TRBJ2-5; D is unclear. Germline-derived CDR1 and CDR2 are SGHRS and YFSETQ. The CDR3 runs to 13 residues. The V end lost 6 bases, the J end lost 5 bases, and 14 bases lay between the germline ends. The CDR3 protein is CASTPSRSETQYF. The CDR3 nucleotides read TGCGCCAGCACCCCCTCCAGATCGGAGACCCAGTACTTC.

The chain has TRBV2 and TRBJ2-1; 8 nucleotides align to TRBD2. Germline V gives CDR1 SNHLY, CDR2 FYNNEI. The CDR3 runs 13 residues. V lost 10 bases to trimming and J lost 3 bases; unmatched junction nucleotides: 5. CDR3 DNA sequence: TGTGCCACCGGAGCGGGAGACTACAATGAGCAGTTCTTC. Its protein product is CATGAGDYNEQFF.

The V and J genes are TRBV19 and TRBJ2-2; 13 bases fit TRBD2. The V gene end was trimmed by 3 bases and the J gene end by 6 bases; junction bases not matched to a gene: 7. CDR3 length equals 17 residues. The germline V gene has CDR1 LNHDA and CDR2 SQIVND (reference sequence). CDR3 nucleotide sequence: TGTGCCAGTAGTATGGTACTAGCGGGAGGGACGGCCGGGGAGCTGTTTTTT. Translated: CASSMVLAGGTAGELFF. The full variable domain, completed using reference TRBV19 and TRBJ2-2, is DGGITQSPKYLFRKEGQNVTLSCEQNLNHDAMYWYRQDPGQGLRLIYYSQIVNDFQKGDIAEGYSVSREKKESFPLTVTSAQKNPTAFYLCASSMVLAGGTAGELFFGEGSRLTVL.

The chain carries TRBV11-2 and TRBJ2-1; 7 bases align to TRBD1. J gave up 12 bases and V 1 base, and 0 bases lay outside the gene matches. Per germline, CDR1 SGHAT and CDR2 FQNNGV. The CDR3 length is 11 residues. DNA of the CDR3: TGTGCCAGCAGCTTAGGGGACAGGCAGTTCTTC. Its translation: CASSLGDRQFF.

J is TRBJ2-7 and V is TRBV7-7, with 9 bases fitting TRBD2. The germline V gene has CDR1 SSHAT and CDR2 FNYEAQ (reference sequence). With 5 bases clipped from V and 6 bases from J, the junction kept 17 bases outside the gene matches. The CDR3 runs 17 residues. CDR3 region: CASSLGASGNLRGEQYF. The DNA for the CDR3 is TGTGCCAGCAGCCTAGGTGCTAGCGGGAACCTGCGAGGCGAGCAGTACTTC.

The count of this clone is one. The CDR3 here is CAWGGQATVDTQYF. In DNA, the CDR3 is TGTGCCTGGGGGGGACAGGCGACGGTAGATACGCAGTATTTT. The V call is TRBV30, the J call TRBJ2-3; 8 bases line up with TRBD1. The germline V gene has CDR1 GTSNPN and CDR2 SVGIG (reference sequence). The CDR3 length is 14 residues. Losses at the gene ends were 5 bases for V and 5 bases for J; bases not matched to a gene: 9.

This chain links TRBV5-8 with TRBJ1-4, with a possible D match to TRBD1 (6 bases). V lost 0 bases and J lost 3, with 12 bases in between. This CDR3 contains 16 residues. CDR1 and CDR2 (germline): SGHTS, YDEGEE. The CDR3 nucleotides are TGTGCCAGCAGCTTGGTGTCGGGGGCGGCTAATGAAAAACTGTTTTTT. This encodes CASSLVSGAANEKLFF.

The chain joins TRBV6-1 to TRBJ1-1; TRBD1 might be the D (6 bases). The CDR3 runs to 15 residues. Germline assignment: CDR1 MNHNS and CDR2 SASEGT. V gave up 3 bases and J gave up 7 bases, with 18 bases separating them. CDR3 protein: CASSEAPTGFDEAFF. CDR3 in DNA: TGTGCCAGCAGTGAGGCGCCCACAGGGTTTGATGAAGCTTTCTTT.

This sequence joins TRBV5-1 and TRBJ2-2, with no clear D. Germline V lookup: CDR1 SGHRS, CDR2 YFSETQ. This CDR3 comprises 13 residues. The V gene lost 1 base and the J gene lost 4 bases, with 5 bases spanning the gap. CDR3 sequence reads: CASSLPTTGELFF. The CDR3, as DNA: TGCGCCAGCAGCTTGCCAACCACCGGGGAGCTGTTTTTT. The entire variable domain, with the rest obtained from reference TRBV5-1 and TRBJ2-2, is as follows: KAGVTQTPRYLIKTRGQQVTLSCSPISGHRSVSWYQQTPGQGLQFLFEYFSETQRNKGNFPGRFSGRQFSNSRSEMNVSTLELGDSALYLCASSLPTTGELFFGEGSRLTVL.

The chain has TRBV4-1 and TRBJ1-4; perhaps TRBD1 as D (6 bases). The CDR3 spans 15 residues. From germline, CDR1 is MGHRA and CDR2 YSYEKL. The ends were cut back, 5 bases at V and 6 bases at J, with 16 bases in the middle. This chain's CDR3 is CASSGRTEIYEKLFF. DNA of the CDR3: TGCGCCAGCAGCGGCAGGACAGAGATCTATGAAAAACTGTTTTTT.

The chain recombines TRBV6-5 with TRBJ1-4; unclear D gene. In germline, CDR1 is MNHEY, CDR2 SVGAGI. The CDR3 has 14 amino acids. V gave up 6 bases and J gave up 7 bases, with 15 bases separating them. The CDR3 here is CASRRPSPSEKLFF. As DNA, the CDR3 is TGTGCCAGCAGACGACCGTCTCCCAGTGAAAAACTGTTTTTT.

The rearrangement links TRBV2 to TRBJ2-3, with D maybe TRBD2 (7 bases). This CDR3 region has 15 residues. Between the trimmed V and J ends, which lost 3 bases and 4 bases, there was a span of 14 bases. Germline lookup yields CDR1 SNHLY and CDR2 FYNNEI. The CDR3 region has the DNA TGTGCCAGCAGTGACCCCGGGGGGCTCGCAGATACGCAGTATTTT. Protein: CASSDPGGLADTQYF.

The chain links TRBV7-7 to TRBJ2-3; TRBD1 aligns across 8 bases. Germline CDR1 and CDR2: SSHAT and FNYEAQ (reference sequence). The trim removed 5 bases at V and 2 bases at J, leaving 6 bases unmatched. The CDR3 contains 15 residues. The CDR3 sequence is CASSPTGGTTDTQYF. The CDR3 bases are TGTGCCAGCAGCCCCACAGGGGGGACCACAGATACGCAGTATTTT.

This chain connects TRBV7-2 to TRBJ2-7; D is perhaps TRBD1 (5 bases). Germline values: CDR1 SGHTA, CDR2 FQGNSA. This CDR3 contains 15 residues. Trimming cost V 4 bases and J 4 bases, with 17 bases left between them. Here the CDR3 reads CASSSDSTEYYEQYF. In DNA, the CDR3 is TGTGCCAGCAGCTCAGATTCGACAGAATATTACGAGCAGTACTTC.

V gene TRBV9 combines with J gene TRBJ2-2; TRBD2 agrees at 7 bases. CDR3 size: 13 residues. Germline V gives CDR1 SGDLS, CDR2 YYNGEE. The V and J ends lost 4 bases and 5 bases, in that order; junction bases with no gene match: 2. CDR3 protein: CASSSGGTGELFF. Written as DNA, the CDR3 is TGTGCCAGCAGCTCCGGGGGGACCGGGGAGCTGTTTTTT.

V and J are TRBV28 and TRBJ2-7; 9 bases fit TRBD2. The germline gives CDR1 MDHEN, CDR2 SYDVKM. The CDR3 is made up of 15 amino acids. The V and J ends lost 2 bases and 3 bases, in that order; junction bases with no gene match: 5. The CDR3 here is CASSLMPSGNYEQYF. The CDR3 nucleotides are TGTGCCAGCAGTTTAATGCCTAGCGGGAACTACGAGCAGTACTTC.

The V gene is TRBV5-6, the J gene TRBJ2-7; the match to TRBD2 covers 13 bases. Germline trimming cut 4 bases from V and 2 bases from J; bases unmatched to any gene: 9. The CDR3 sequence is 17 residues long. Looked up from germline, CDR1 is SGHDT and CDR2 is YYEEEE. CDR3 in DNA: TGTGCCAGCAGCCTGGGACTAGCGGGAATAACGACCTACGAGCAGTACTTC. Protein: CASSLGLAGITTYEQYF. The complete variable domain, with remaining parts taken from reference TRBV5-6 and TRBJ2-7, reads DAGVTQSPTHLIKTRGQQVTLRCSPKSGHDTVSWYQQALGQGPQFIFQYYEEEERQRGNFPDRFSGHQFPNYSSELNVNALLLGDSALYLCASSLGLAGITTYEQYFGPGTRLTVT.

The rearrangement uses TRBV30 and TRBJ2-5; 11 bases fit TRBD1. Trimming took 3 bases from V and 4 from J; bases not matched to a gene: 7. Germline V gene data show CDR1 as GTSNPN and CDR2 as SVGIG (reference sequence). The CDR3 loop spans 15 amino acids. The CDR3 region has the DNA TGTGCCTGGAGACGGACAGGGGGCCAGGGAGAGACCCAGTACTTC. This codes for CAWRRTGGQGETQYF.

The chain links TRBV5-1 to TRBJ2-3; D remains unclear. The V gene lost 3 bases and the J gene lost 2 bases, with 13 bases spanning the gap. Germline loops: CDR1 SGHRS, CDR2 YFSETQ. This CDR3 contains 15 residues. CDR3 protein: CASSSLLRTTDTQYF. Written as DNA, the CDR3 is TGCGCCAGCAGCTCCTTACTACGCACCACAGATACGCAGTATTTT. The entire variable domain, with the rest obtained from reference TRBV5-1 and TRBJ2-3, is as follows: KAGVTQTPRYLIKTRGQQVTLSCSPISGHRSVSWYQQTPGQGLQFLFEYFSETQRNKGNFPGRFSGRQFSNSRSEMNVSTLELGDSALYLCASSSLLRTTDTQYFGPGTRLTVL.